This T cell receptor (beta chain) was sequenced during a study of blood T cell repertoires in COVID-19. Study-level background: PBMCs, B-cell-depleted T cells, or T cells were the source of the cDNA or gDNA that made up the material.

Germline V CDR1 and CDR2: SGHTS, YDEGEE. This CDR3 comprises 17 residues. Germline trimming cut 3 bases from V and 3 bases from J; bases unmatched to any gene: 15. How the authors handled the data: Amplification from reference gene primers served as the basis for estimated nucleated cell counts. Using immunoSEQ multiplex PCR, the repertoire was profiled, and TCRdb retains in-frame clones only, with some absent. The V and J calls and clone size were taken over from that table, and D and trimming were inferred from the DNA. The sample lists some 87,000 clones; 75% to 90% were seen once. The chain links TRBV5-8 to TRBJ2-7; the match to TRBD1 covers 7 bases. This receptor was obtained from a woman in her seventies with acute or convalescent COVID-19. Source material: peripheral blood. This CDR3 is CASSWNRGTDTFYEQYF. DNA of the CDR3: TGTGCCAGCAGCTGGAACCGAGGGACAGATACATTCTACGAGCAGTACTTC.